The entry that follows covers one TCR beta chain sequence. Profiled with immunoSEQ multiplex PCR; TCRdb holds only in-frame clones, not every one. This table holds about 4,000 clones, approximately 50% found once. This sample was taken from a study of tumor-infiltrating lymphocytes in localized non-small cell lung cancer. V gave up 3 bases and J gave up 9 bases; unmatched junction bases: 3. The CDR3 totals 14 residues. CDR1 and CDR2 from the germline V gene are SGHRS and YFSETQ. The rearrangement joins TRBV5-1 to TRBJ1-6; 10 bases line up with TRBD1. Sequencing was performed on uninvolved lung tissue not adjacent to the tumor. This receptor was taken from a human donor with non-small cell lung cancer. CDR3 protein: CASSYDRGPSPLHF. Written as DNA, the CDR3 is TGCGCCAGCAGCTATGACAGGGGGCCTTCACCCCTCCACTTT.